Only a few counts were recorded for the clone carrying this T cell receptor (beta chain). Antigen specificity is unknown. CDR3 length: 14 residues. CDR1 and CDR2 from the germline V gene are MNHEY and SVGAGI. A multiplex PCR was run with 60 Vbeta primers and 13 Jbeta primers. The protocol was immunoSEQ multiplex PCR, while the TCRdb copy is restricted to in-frame clones and leaves out a portion. The sample records about 150,000 clones, approximately 64% being singletons. The sample comes from a study of cytomegalovirus exposure and HLA in healthy donors. Study findings and constraints: In vitro testing confirmed a few CMV-associated chains as specific for CMV antigens.

The receptor was derived from a woman in her forties in good health and CMV-seronegative. The V and J genes are TRBV6-5 and TRBJ2-5; D is ambiguous. The J call is in doubt because the DNA end fits TRBJ2-7 better. The sequenced sample consisted of PBMCs. The CDR3 nucleotides are TGTGCCAGCAGTTTGCAGGTCAGGTCCTACGAGCAGTACTTC. It specifies CASSLQVRSYEQYF.